This T cell receptor beta chain was sequenced during a study of cytomegalovirus exposure and HLA in healthy donors. Findings and limits, study-wide: The authors excluded some V segments, including TRBV6-2 and TRBV6-3, as indistinguishable. A list of about 180 TCR beta chains associated with cytomegalovirus was given.

The primer mix had 60 Vbeta and 13 Jbeta primers. Here immunoSEQ multiplex PCR was the method, and the copy in TCRdb shows in-frame clones only, minus some. In the table there are roughly 200,000 clones, approximately 78% of which are singletons. Unmatched junction bases numbered 6, after V lost 4 bases and J lost 1 base. The V gene's germline CDR1 is SEHNR and CDR2 FQNEAQ (reference sequence). CDR3 length: 16 amino acids. Worth noting for this clone: What it recognizes is unknown.

The receptor's source is a woman between 35 and 50 years old in good health and CMV-seronegative. Source material: PBMCs. V and J are TRBV7-9 and TRBJ2-3; 9 nucleotides agree with TRBD2. CDR3 coding DNA: TGTGCCAGCAGCTGGGACCTAGCGGGACGCACAGATACGCAGTATTTT. It codes for CASSWDLAGRTDTQYF.